This T cell receptor beta chain comes out of a study of human T cells and chemical hapten exposure (dated by TCRdb to 2020 to 2023). Regarding the complete study: The libraries were sequenced as a pool, and the TCR yield per sample differed mostly because of small variations in library volumes within the pool. Peripheral blood TCR repertoire changes were tracked in vivo in alopecia patients during primary and secondary sensitization to the hapten diphenylcyclopropenone (DPC). Both TCR alpha and TCR beta chains were sequenced from each blood RNA sample.

The germline V gene (reference sequence) provides CDR1 DFQATT and CDR2 SNEGSKA. V is pruned by 7 bases and J by 2 bases, leaving 2 bases of the junction without a gene match. The CDR3 runs 11 residues from the cysteine to the phenylalanine. Only the CDR3 DNA is retained, 33 bases long and in frame from the first base. This clonotype was counted many times. The clone's antigen remains unknown. No much larger clonotype is one base removed from it; base qualities were not supplied. Libraries were constructed by RACE. Sequencing was performed on a NextSeq 500. During library preparation, unique molecular identifiers were attached to individual cDNA molecules so that TCRs could be counted in a quantitative, reproducible way. For the original study's pipeline: The median number of TCRs per sample was roughly 100,000, ranging from roughly 23,224 to 700,000. The Decombinator software suite was used to annotate V, J and CDR3 in the TCR reads. For PS versus PT1 abundance plots, all samples were subsampled to the same number of TCRs (28,000). Expanded TCRs were defined as absent before sensitization and observed at least eight times at the 2-week time point. TCRdb reworked the public reads: Q25 trimming with fastp, MiXCR clone assembly, productive beta chains retained. Identical CDR3 proteins give one entry, which carries the most common genes and DNA. The V and J calls and clone size come from TCRdb's table, not from the authors' own analysis. The sample table holds about 45,000 distinct CDR3 sequences, of which 3% to 4.5% were seen once. The leading ten clones occupy 5% to 7% of the sample.

Paper-wide results and their limitations: After repeated subsampling, changes were observed in the strength of the expansion versus patch-test correlation and in the threshold at which the correlation became significant. No change with DPC sensitization was found in the number of TCRs above 1 in 1000 frequency, and no evidence of global repertoire structure alterations was found.

The time point label for this specimen denotes: healthy volunteer bleed at 6 weeks. Total RNA was isolated from unfractionated whole blood collected in Tempus Blood RNA tubes. Five healthy volunteers acted as controls for TCR sequencing and had blood drawn at day 0, 2 weeks and 6 weeks. The sequence was obtained from a human donor in good health. Some clones in this sample may be carry-over from other donors' samples. Sequencing was performed on whole blood. Recombination connected TRBV20-1 to TRBJ2-7; a stretch of 7 junction bases matches TRBD1. The CDR3 corresponds to CSGDRAYEQYF. The nucleotide sequence is given as TGCAGTGGGGACAGAGCCTACGAGCAGTACTTC.